A selection of T cell receptor beta chains follows, all from one sample in a study of graft-versus-host responses after intestinal transplantation. Their recognized antigens are unknown. Repertoires were generated with immunoSEQ multiplex PCR, while TCRdb's copy carries only in-frame clones and drops some. The sample has around 130,000 clones; roughly nine tenths are singletons. The source was unstimulated CD4+ T cells sorted from spleen or lymph node cells, collected before intestinal transplant. These receptors came from a human donor who received an intestinal transplant. Each CDR3 is given with its conserved first and last residue. A D gene is named only where the DNA matches it firmly. Expanded clones are given a class, and other clones once, few, many or no size at all.

d_gene	v_gene	abundance	j_gene	CDR3nt	CDR3aa
NA	TRBV6-6	NA	TRBJ2-5	TGTGCCAGCAGTTACGGGACCCAAGAGACCCAGTACTTC	CASSYGTQETQYF
NA	TRBV18	once	TRBJ2-7	TGTGCCAGCTCACCAGTCGCCGGGACAACATACTACGAGCAGTACTTC	CASSPVAGTTYYEQYF
NA	TRBV7-8	NA	TRBJ2-5	TGTGCCAGCAGCTTCCGAGAGACCCAGTACTTC	CASSFRETQYF
TRBD1	TRBV6-5	NA	TRBJ2-7	TGTGCCAGCAACCGACAGGGGGACTTCTACGAGCAGTACTTC	CASNRQGDFYEQYF
TRBD1	TRBV9	NA	TRBJ2-2	TGTGCCAGCAGCGCCGGACAGGGCCCCGGGGAGCTGTTTTTT	CASSAGQGPGELFF
NA	TRBV5-1	NA	TRBJ2-3	TGCGCCAGCAGCCTGACCGTCGCCACAGATACGCAGTATTTT	CASSLTVATDTQYF
NA	TRBV5-4	few	TRBJ1-6	TGTGCCAGCAGACAAGGCCCTAAGGGTAATTCACCCCTCCACTTT	CASRQGPKGNSPLHF
NA	TRBV7-9	NA	TRBJ2-7	TGTGCCAGCAGCCAACCGTCCCGAGTGGGGGGCGAGCAGTACTTC	CASSQPSRVGGEQYF
TRBD1	TRBV14	once	TRBJ1-1	TGTGCCAGCAGCCGGGGACAGGGGAACACTGAAGCTTTCTTT	CASSRGQGNTEAFF
TRBD2	TRBV4-1	NA	TRBJ2-5	TGCGCCAGCAGCCGCCAAAGAACTAGCGGGGTGCTAGAGACCCAGTACTTC	CASSRQRTSGVLETQYF
NA	TRBV4-1	NA	TRBJ2-3	TGCGCCAGCAGCCAAACTGGGTCGGGATTTAGCACAGATACGCAGTATTTT	CASSQTGSGFSTDTQYF
NA	TRBV10-3	few	TRBJ2-7	TGTGCCATCAGTGAGATCGAGCGCGAGCAGTACTTC	CAISEIEREQYF
NA	TRBV10-1	NA	TRBJ2-6	TGCGCCAGCAGTGAAGGGGCTGGGGCCAACGTCCTGACTTTC	CASSEGAGANVLTF
NA	TRBV19	NA	TRBJ1-2	TGTGCCAGTAGTATATCGGAGGGCTATGGCTACACCTTC	CASSISEGYGYTF
NA	TRBV6-5	NA	TRBJ1-2	TGTGCCAGCAGAAAGCAGATAAACTATGGCTACACCTTC	CASRKQINYGYTF
NA	TRBV6-6	NA	TRBJ2-3	TGTGCCAGCAGTTACGTACTTCCTAGCACAGATACGCAGTATTTT	CASSYVLPSTDTQYF
NA	TRBV18	NA	TRBJ2-6	TGTGCCAGCTCACCATCTGGGGCCAACGTCCTGACTTTC	CASSPSGANVLTF
NA	TRBV11-2	few	TRBJ2-5	TGTGCCAGCAGCTCACGGGGAGTCCAAGAGACCCAGTACTTC	CASSSRGVQETQYF
NA	TRBV6-5	once	TRBJ2-3	TGTGCCAGCAGTTCTCGGGGGCGCGTGGATACGCAGTATTTT	CASSSRGRVDTQYF
NA	TRBV6-1	NA	TRBJ2-2	TGTGCCAGCAGCCCGCTCTACGGCACCGGGGAGCTGTTTTTT	CASSPLYGTGELFF
NA	TRBV27	NA	TRBJ2-3	TGTGCCAGCAGTTTAAATGGCCACACAGATACGCAGTATTTT	CASSLNGHTDTQYF
NA	TRBV5-6	NA	TRBJ2-7	TGTGCCAGCAGCTTATTCAAAAGAGCGGTGACATCCTACGAGCAGTACTTC	CASSLFKRAVTSYEQYF
NA	TRBV4-2	NA	TRBJ2-5	TGTGCCAGCAGCCAAGCAAATCAGGGGCTCAACCTCCAAGAGACCCAGTACTTC	CASSQANQGLNLQETQYF